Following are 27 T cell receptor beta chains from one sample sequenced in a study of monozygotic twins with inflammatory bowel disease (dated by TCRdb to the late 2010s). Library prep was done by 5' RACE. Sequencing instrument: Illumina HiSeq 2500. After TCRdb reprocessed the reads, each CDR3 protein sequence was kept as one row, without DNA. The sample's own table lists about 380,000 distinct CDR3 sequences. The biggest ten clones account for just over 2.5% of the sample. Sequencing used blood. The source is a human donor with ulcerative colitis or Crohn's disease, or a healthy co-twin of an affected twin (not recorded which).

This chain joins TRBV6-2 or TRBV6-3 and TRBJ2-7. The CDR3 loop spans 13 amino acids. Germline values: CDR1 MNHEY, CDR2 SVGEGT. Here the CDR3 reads CASSYSSPLKQYF.

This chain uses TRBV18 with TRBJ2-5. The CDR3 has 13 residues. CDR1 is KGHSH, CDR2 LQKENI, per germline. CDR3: CASSPTNQETQYF.

The CDR3 reads CATSGVWRGGTDTQYF. J is TRBJ2-3 and V is TRBV24-1; absent DNA, TCRdb's TRBD2 call cannot be checked. The CDR3 covers 16 residues. Germline loops: CDR1 KGHDR, CDR2 SFDVKD.

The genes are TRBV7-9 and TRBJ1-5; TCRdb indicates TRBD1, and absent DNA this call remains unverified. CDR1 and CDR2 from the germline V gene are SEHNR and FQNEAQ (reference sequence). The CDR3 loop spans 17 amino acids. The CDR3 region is CASSLEWRSGAGQPQHF. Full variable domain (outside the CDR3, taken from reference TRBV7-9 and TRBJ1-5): DTGVSQNPRHKITKRGQNVTFRCDPISEHNRLYWYRQTLGQGPEFLTYFQNEAQLEKSRLLSDRFSAERPKGSFSTLEIQRTEQGDSAMYLCASSLEWRSGAGQPQHFGDGTRLSIL.

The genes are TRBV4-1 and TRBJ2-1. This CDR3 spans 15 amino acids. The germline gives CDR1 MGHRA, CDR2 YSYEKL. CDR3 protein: CASSQTVGSYNEQFF.

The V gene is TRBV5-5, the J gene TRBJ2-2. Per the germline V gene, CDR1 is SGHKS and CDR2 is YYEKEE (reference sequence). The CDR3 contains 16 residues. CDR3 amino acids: CASSLRQTANTGELFF.

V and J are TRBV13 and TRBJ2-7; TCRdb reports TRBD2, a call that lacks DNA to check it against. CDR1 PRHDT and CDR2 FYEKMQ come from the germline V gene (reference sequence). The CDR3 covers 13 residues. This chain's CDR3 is CASSYGLAGDQYF.

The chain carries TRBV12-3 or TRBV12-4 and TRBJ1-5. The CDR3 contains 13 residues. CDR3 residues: CASSLWQGQPQHF.

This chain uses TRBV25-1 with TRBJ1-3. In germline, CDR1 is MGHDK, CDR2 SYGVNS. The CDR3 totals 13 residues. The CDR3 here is CASSVPNGNTIYF.

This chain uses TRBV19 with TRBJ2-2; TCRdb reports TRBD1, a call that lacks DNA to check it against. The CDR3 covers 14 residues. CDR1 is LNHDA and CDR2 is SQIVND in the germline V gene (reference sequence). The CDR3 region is CASRGETNTGELFF.

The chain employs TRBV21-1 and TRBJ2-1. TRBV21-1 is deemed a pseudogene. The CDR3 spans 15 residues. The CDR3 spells CASSKGVSSYNVQFF.

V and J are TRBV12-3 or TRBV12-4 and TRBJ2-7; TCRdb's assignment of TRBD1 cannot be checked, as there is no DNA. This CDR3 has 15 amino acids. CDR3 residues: CASSRQGAGSGEQYF.

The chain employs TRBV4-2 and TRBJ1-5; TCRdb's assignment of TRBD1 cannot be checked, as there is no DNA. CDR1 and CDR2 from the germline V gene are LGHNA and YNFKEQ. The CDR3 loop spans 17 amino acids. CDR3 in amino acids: CASSRSRRDSGNQPQHF.

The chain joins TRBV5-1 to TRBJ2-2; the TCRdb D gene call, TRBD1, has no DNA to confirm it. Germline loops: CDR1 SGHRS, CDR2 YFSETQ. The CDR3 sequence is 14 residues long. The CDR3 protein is CASTLWDYTGELFF.

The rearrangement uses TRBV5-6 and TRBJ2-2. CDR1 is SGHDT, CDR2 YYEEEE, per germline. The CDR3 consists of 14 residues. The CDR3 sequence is CASRVDLNTGELFF.

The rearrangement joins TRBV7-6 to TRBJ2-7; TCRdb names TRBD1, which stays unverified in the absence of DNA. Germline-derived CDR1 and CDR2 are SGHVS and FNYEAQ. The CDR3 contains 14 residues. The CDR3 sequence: CASSSPGTTYEQYF.

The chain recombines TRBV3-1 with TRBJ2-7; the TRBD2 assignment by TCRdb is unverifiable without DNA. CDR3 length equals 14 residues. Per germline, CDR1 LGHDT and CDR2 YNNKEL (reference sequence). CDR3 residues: CASRARDSNYEQYF.

CDR3 sequence: CASSVTGQGASNEQFF. The rearrangement links TRBV9 to TRBJ2-1; there is no DNA to check the TCRdb D call of TRBD1. Germline values: CDR1 SGDLS, CDR2 YYNGEE. This CDR3 comprises 16 residues.

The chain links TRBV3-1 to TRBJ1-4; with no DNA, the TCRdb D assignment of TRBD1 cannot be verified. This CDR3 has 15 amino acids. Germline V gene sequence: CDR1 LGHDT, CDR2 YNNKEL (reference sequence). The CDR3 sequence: CATTEGVGANEKLFF.

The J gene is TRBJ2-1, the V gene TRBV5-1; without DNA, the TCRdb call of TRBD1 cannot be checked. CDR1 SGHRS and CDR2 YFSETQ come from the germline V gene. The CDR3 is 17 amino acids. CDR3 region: CASSLISGVSSYNEQFF.

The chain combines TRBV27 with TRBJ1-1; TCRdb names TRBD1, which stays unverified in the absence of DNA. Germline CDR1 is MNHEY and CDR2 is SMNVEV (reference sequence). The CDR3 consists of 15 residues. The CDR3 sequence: CASYTGVGPNTEAFF.

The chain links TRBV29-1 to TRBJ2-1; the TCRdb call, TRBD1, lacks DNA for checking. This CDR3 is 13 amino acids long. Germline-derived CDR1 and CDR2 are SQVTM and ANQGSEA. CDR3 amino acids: CSAGGQPYNEQFF.

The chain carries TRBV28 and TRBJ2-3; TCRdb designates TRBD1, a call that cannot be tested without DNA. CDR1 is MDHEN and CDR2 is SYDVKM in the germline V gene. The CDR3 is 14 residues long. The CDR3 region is CASQRGDSTDTQYF.

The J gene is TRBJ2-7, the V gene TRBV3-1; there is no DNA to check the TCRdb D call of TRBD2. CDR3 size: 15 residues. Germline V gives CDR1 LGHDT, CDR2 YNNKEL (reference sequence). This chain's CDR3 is CASSQGGSRTYEQYF.

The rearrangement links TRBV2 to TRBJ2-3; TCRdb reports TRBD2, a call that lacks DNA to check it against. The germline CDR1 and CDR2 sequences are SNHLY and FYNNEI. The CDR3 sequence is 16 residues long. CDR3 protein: CASSDVAGDHTDTQYF.

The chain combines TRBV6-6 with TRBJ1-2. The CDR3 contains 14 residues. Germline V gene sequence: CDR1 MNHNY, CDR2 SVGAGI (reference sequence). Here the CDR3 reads CASSYSSADDGYTF.

CDR3 protein: CASRPLAGGNTGELFF. The chain uses TRBV3-1 and TRBJ2-2; the D gene TCRdb calls, TRBD2, cannot be checked with no DNA. The CDR3 runs to 16 residues. Germline CDR1 LGHDT, CDR2 YNNKEL (reference sequence).